The following is a T cell receptor (beta chain) sequence with its context. The antigen remains undetermined. In germline, CDR1 is LNHDA, CDR2 SQIVND (reference sequence). V dropped 5 bases and J dropped 10 bases, with 11 bases sitting between them. This CDR3 comprises 11 residues. This record belongs to a study of OX40 agonist ivuxolimab in advanced cancers. Study-level background: Age averaged 60 years (range about 20 to 79), and approximately 80% were male. Three patients responded partially, comprising one with hepatocellular carcinoma and two with cutaneous melanoma. Whole-study findings and limits: Not determined was the antigen specificity of the expanded peripheral T cells. CD8+ T cells showed, on average, more clonal expansion than CD4+ cells.

The table came from immunoSEQ multiplex PCR; TCRdb's copy has only in-frame clones and leaves some out. Among about 68,000 clones, about 90% were seen once, and the ten largest hold 0.3% to 0.35%. The sample here was CD4+ or CD8+ T cells sorted from blood, taken in a trial of the OX40 agonist ivuxolimab. The source of this sequence is an adult with an advanced solid tumor such as melanoma, head and neck, liver or kidney cancer. The chain has TRBV19 and TRBJ1-1, with D unresolved. CDR3: CASSPGVSAFF. Written as DNA, the CDR3 is TGTGCCAGTAGTCCCGGGGTCTCAGCTTTCTTT.